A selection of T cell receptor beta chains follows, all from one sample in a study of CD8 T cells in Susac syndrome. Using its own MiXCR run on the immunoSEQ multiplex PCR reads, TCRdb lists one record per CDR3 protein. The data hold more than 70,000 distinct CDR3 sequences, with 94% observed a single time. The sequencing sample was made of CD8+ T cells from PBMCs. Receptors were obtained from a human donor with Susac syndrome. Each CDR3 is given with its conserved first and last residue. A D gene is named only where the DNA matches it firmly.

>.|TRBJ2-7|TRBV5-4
TGTGCCAGCAGCTGGCTTGGGGGTGCGGCCTACGAGCAGTACTTC
CASSWLGGAAYEQYF
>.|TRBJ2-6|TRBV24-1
TGTGCCACCAGTGAGAGGTACTCTGGGGCCAACGTCCTGACTTTC
CATSERYSGANVLTF
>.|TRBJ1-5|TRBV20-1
TGCAGTGCCCCGGGAGGAGGAGGCAATCAGCCCCAGCATTTT
CSAPGGGGNQPQHF
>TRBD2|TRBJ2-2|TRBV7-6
TGTGCCAGCAGGCGGACTAGCGGAACCGGGGAGCTGTTTTTT
CASRRTSGTGELFF
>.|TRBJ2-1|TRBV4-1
TGCGCCAGCAGCCCATTAACCGAGAATGAGCAGTTCTTC
CASSPLTENEQFF
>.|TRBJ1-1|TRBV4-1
TGCGCCAGCAGCCTTACCCCGGGTAACACTGAAGCTTTCTTT
CASSLTPGNTEAFF
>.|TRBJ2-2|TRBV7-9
TGTGCCAGCGCCCCAGAAGGGTACACCGGGGAGCTGTTTTTT
CASAPEGYTGELFF
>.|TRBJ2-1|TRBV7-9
TGTGCCAGCAGTCGAACGGGAGATGAGCAGTTCTTC
CASSRTGDEQFF
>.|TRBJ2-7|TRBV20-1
TGCAGTGCTAAGGGTGGGAGCTCCTACGAGCAGTACTTC
CSAKGGSSYEQYF
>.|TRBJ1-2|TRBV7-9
TGTGCCAGCAGTGCGGAGGGAGGGAACTATGGCTACACCTTC
CASSAEGGNYGYTF
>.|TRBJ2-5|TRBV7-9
TGTGCCAGCAGCTTAGCGCTTGAAGAGACCCAGTACTTC
CASSLALEETQYF
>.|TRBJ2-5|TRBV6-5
TGTGCCAGCAGTTACTCGATCGAGGGAAGGCCCCAAGAGACCCAGTACTTC
CASSYSIEGRPQETQYF